The present TCR beta chain was sequenced within a study of blood T cell repertoires in COVID-19. Study information: Sites in the United States, Italy and Spain provided acute and convalescent COVID-19 samples.

Original analysis: Estimation of nucleated cell counts was performed using reference gene primer amplification. Profiled with immunoSEQ multiplex PCR; TCRdb holds only in-frame clones, not every one. V and J calls and clone size are copied from that table; D and trimming were computed from the DNA. The sample contains roughly 150,000 clones, 80% to 90% of which appear only once. Between the trimmed V and J ends, which lost 0 bases and 1 base, there was a span of 9 bases. Germline CDR1 is ENHRY and CDR2 is SYGVKD. The CDR3 spans 15 residues. The specimen sequenced was peripheral blood. The origin of this receptor is a man between 60 and 70 years old with acute or convalescent COVID-19. J is TRBJ1-2 and V is TRBV10-3; D not resolved. The DNA for the CDR3 is TGTGCCATCAGTGAGTCTGCAGGATATAACTATGGCTACACCTTC. Protein sequence: CAISESAGYNYGYTF.